This T cell receptor beta chain emerged from a study of blood T cells in healthy people across ages. Extraction of total RNA produced a minimum of 5.5 micrograms from each sample. Trimming at V came to 6 bases and at J to 1 base, leaving 6 bases not matched to a gene. Germline V gene lookup returns CDR1 MNHEY and CDR2 SMNVEV (reference sequence). The CDR3 length is 15 residues. With a J-beta primer mix and a sample-barcoded 5' primer, a second PCR ran roughly 6 to 11 cycles. Every molecule of cDNA carried a tag from a template-switch adaptor with 12 random nucleotides. TCRdb ran MiXCR on the 5' RACE reads and lists one entry per CDR3 protein. The sample contains about 2 million distinct CDR3 sequences, approximately 50% of which appear only once.

Sequencing used blood. J is TRBJ2-5 and V is TRBV27, with 9 positions matching TRBD1. This receptor was identified in a woman in her thirties or forties in good health. DNA for the CDR3: TGTGCCAGCAGGACGGACAGGGGTGGCCAAGAGACCCAGTACTTC. Translated: CASRTDRGGQETQYF.